The clone carrying this T cell receptor (beta chain) has a count of ten or more. The record originates from a study of neurological immune-mediated disorders. TCRdb processed the 5' RACE reads anew with MiXCR; each CDR3 protein has one entry. The table lists just under 20,000 distinct CDR3 sequences, 7% to 8.5% of them singletons. The V end was cut by 0 bases, the J end by 2 bases, with 5 bases between. The CDR3 is made up of 13 amino acids. The clonotype was recovered from a woman in her twenties or thirties with HTLV-1-associated myelopathy (HAM/TSP). Specimen: CD8+ T cells from blood. V usage is TRBV12-3 or TRBV12-4 and J usage is TRBJ2-7, with D perhaps matching TRBD1 (5 bases). The CDR3 sequence: CASSLAGAYEQYF. The CDR3 coding sequence is TGTGCCAGCAGTTTAGCAGGGGCCTACGAGCAGTACTTC.